Listed here are 17 T cell receptor beta chains from one sample, sequenced in a study of blood T cell repertoires in COVID-19. Clones were sequenced by immunoSEQ multiplex PCR, and TCRdb holds only the in-frame ones, with some missing. The repertoire consists of 65,000 to 90,000 clones, with roughly 85% occurring once and the leading ten covering about 25%. Sequencing was carried out using peripheral blood. The receptors were sampled from a man aged 55 to 69 with active or convalescent COVID-19.

The chain carries TRBV4-1 and TRBJ1-2, with TRBD1 matching over 9 bases. This CDR3 is built from 15 residues. CDR1 and CDR2 (germline): MGHRA, YSYEKL. The ends lost 0 bases at V and 8 bases at J; junction bases unmatched: 7. The CDR3 here is CASSQEEQGARGYTF. The CDR3 DNA follows: TGCGCCAGCAGCCAAGAAGAACAGGGGGCTAGGGGCTACACCTTC.

The chain links TRBV6-2 or TRBV6-3 to TRBJ2-1; 11 nucleotides match TRBD1. Germline values: CDR1 MNHEY, CDR2 SVGEGT. Trimming removed 4 bases from V and 1 base from J; junction bases left unmatched: 9. The CDR3 consists of 18 residues. In DNA, the CDR3 is TGTGCCAGCAGTTGGGGGCCGGGACAGGGGGATTCCTACAATGAGCAGTTCTTC. Translation gives CASSWGPGQGDSYNEQFF.

The V and J genes are TRBV5-4 and TRBJ2-6; the D gene is possibly TRBD2 (6 bases). Germline V CDR1 and CDR2: SGHNT, YYREEE (reference sequence). Trimming removed 0 bases from V and 2 bases from J, with 6 bases in between. CDR3 length: 15 residues. The CDR3, as DNA: TGTGCCAGCAGCTTGGGGGGGGCTGGGGCCAACGTCCTGACTTTC. Amino acid sequence: CASSLGGAGANVLTF.

This sequence joins TRBV28 and TRBJ2-7; D is perhaps TRBD1 (5 bases). The V end lost 7 bases, the J end lost 3 bases, and 16 bases lay between the germline ends. Looked up from germline, CDR1 is MDHEN and CDR2 is SYDVKM. This CDR3 region has 14 residues. This chain's CDR3 is CASTAALGVYEQYF. DNA for the CDR3: TGTGCCAGCACCGCGGCCCTAGGGGTCTACGAGCAGTACTTC.

V gene TRBV11-2 combines with J gene TRBJ1-1, with D unresolved. V was clipped by 1 base and J by 8 bases, with 14 bases between them. This CDR3 is built from 14 residues. Germline loops: CDR1 SGHAT, CDR2 FQNNGV. DNA for the CDR3: TGTGCCAGCAGCTTAGTAAACACAGCAACCGAAGCTTTCTTT. Amino acid sequence: CASSLVNTATEAFF.

The chain employs TRBV11-3 and TRBJ2-2, with D possibly being TRBD2 (5 bases). Germline-derived CDR1 and CDR2 are SGHNT and YENEEA. The CDR3 covers 15 residues. Trimming pared 7 bases from V and 0 bases from J, leaving 12 bases between. The CDR3 sequence: CASTFRETNTGELFF. The CDR3 DNA sequence: TGTGCCAGCACCTTCCGGGAAACGAACACCGGGGAGCTGTTTTTT.

The gene calls are TRBV11-2 and TRBJ2-5, with 10 bases fitting TRBD2. J lost 4 bases, V lost 5 bases, and 4 bases had no gene match. Germline CDR1 is SGHAT and CDR2 is FQNNGV. CDR3 size: 14 residues. The DNA for the CDR3 is TGTGCCAGCAGCATCGGGACTAGCGCAGAGACCCAGTACTTC. This gives the protein CASSIGTSAETQYF.

A few counts support this clone. The chain uses TRBV19 and TRBJ2-1; 9 nucleotides align to TRBD2. Germline values: CDR1 LNHDA, CDR2 SQIVND (reference sequence). V was pared by 7 bases and J by 6 bases, with 7 bases of the junction left unmatched. The CDR3 sequence is 14 residues long. Written as DNA, the CDR3 is TGTGCCAGTAAGGGCGGGGGGGCACCCAATGAGCAGTTCTTC. Amino acids: CASKGGGAPNEQFF.

This clone was seen ten or more times. The V call is TRBV10-3, the J call TRBJ2-1; D ambiguous. Trimming cost V 4 bases and J 5 bases, with 3 bases left between them. Germline CDR1 reads ENHRY; CDR2 reads SYGVKD. This CDR3 has 11 amino acids. The CDR3 DNA sequence: TGTGCCATCAGTGCTGACAATGAGCAGTTCTTC. This encodes CAISADNEQFF.

This clone has more than one count but fewer than ten. The chain combines TRBV28 with TRBJ1-1, with D possibly TRBD1 on 5 matching bases. V was cut by 5 bases and J by 6 bases, with 16 bases left in between. This CDR3 region has 14 residues. The germline V gene has CDR1 MDHEN and CDR2 SYDVKM. This CDR3 reads CASSPRLRDSEAFF. In nucleotides, the CDR3 is TGTGCCAGCAGTCCACGCCTAAGGGACTCTGAAGCTTTCTTT.

The chain has TRBV3-1 (or the pseudogene TRBV3-2) and TRBJ2-1; TRBD2 matches 9 bases. This CDR3 contains 16 residues. Germline loops: CDR1 LGHDT, CDR2 YNNKEL (reference sequence). J gave up 4 bases and V 4 bases, and 8 bases lay outside the gene matches. The DNA of the CDR3 is TGTGCCAGCAGCCGAGTTGCGGGGGGGTCGTACAATGAGCAGTTCTTC. It encodes CASSRVAGGSYNEQFF.

J is TRBJ1-5 and V is TRBV28, with 9 bases that match TRBD1. Germline loops: CDR1 MDHEN, CDR2 SYDVKM. CDR3 length: 14 amino acids. V trimming: 6 bases; J trimming: 6 bases; junction bases outside the gene matches: 6. CDR3 sequence: CASRTQGAGQPQHF. The CDR3 region has the DNA TGTGCCAGCAGGACACAGGGGGCGGGTCAGCCCCAGCATTTT.

This clone has only a few counts. The V gene is TRBV19, the J gene TRBJ1-1; 8 bases match TRBD1. The CDR3 is 18 residues long. Trimming cost V 3 bases and J 0 bases; bases outside gene matches: 12. Germline assignment: CDR1 LNHDA and CDR2 SQIVND (reference sequence). The CDR3 region has the DNA TGTGCCAGTAGTATTATCCCCCACAGGGGGGGTCTGAACACTGAAGCTTTCTTT. Its translation: CASSIIPHRGGLNTEAFF.

The rearrangement joins TRBV15 to TRBJ1-5; TRBD1 aligns across 9 bases. Germline V lookup: CDR1 LNHNV, CDR2 YYDKDF (reference sequence). V was clipped by 3 bases and J by 4 bases; unmatched bases: 10. This CDR3 region has 17 residues. In DNA, the CDR3 is TGTGCCACCAGCAGCACAACAGGGGGCAGGGAGAATCAGCCCCAGCATTTT. Amino acids: CATSSTTGGRENQPQHF. The full variable domain, completed using reference TRBV15 and TRBJ1-5, is DAMVIQNPRYQVTQFGKPVTLSCSQTLNHNVMYWYQQKSSQAPKLLFHYYDKDFNNEADTPDNFQSRRPNTSFCFLDIRSPGLGDTAMYLCATSSTTGGRENQPQHFGDGTRLSIL.

The genes are TRBV28 and TRBJ1-1; 9 bases align to TRBD1. The CDR3 consists of 13 residues. The V gene's germline CDR1 is MDHEN and CDR2 SYDVKM. J lost 11 bases, V lost 5 bases, and 9 bases had no gene match. CDR3 amino acids: CASSPGQGTWAFF. CDR3 coding DNA: TGTGCCAGCAGTCCAGGACAGGGGACCTGGGCTTTCTTT. Full variable domain (outside the CDR3, taken from reference TRBV28 and TRBJ1-1): DVKVTQSSRYLVKRTGEKVFLECVQDMDHENMFWYRQDPGLGLRLIYFSYDVKMKEKGDIPEGYSVSREKKERFSLILESASTNQTSMYLCASSPGQGTWAFFGQGTRLTVV.

With regard to this clone: The same CDR3 is also encoded by other DNA sequences in this sample. The CDR3 protein is CASSLRGDTEAFF. The CDR3 DNA reads as TGTGCCAGCAGCCTCCGGGGGGACACTGAAGCTTTCTTT. The chain couples TRBV3-1 (or the pseudogene TRBV3-2) to TRBJ1-1; TRBD1 is a possible D gene (5 bases). V lost 4 bases to trimming and J lost 3 bases, with 9 bases between them. Germline CDR1 reads LGHDT; CDR2 reads YNNKEL (reference sequence). The CDR3 is 13 residues long.

V usage is TRBV18 and J usage is TRBJ1-1, with no clear D. Per germline, CDR1 KGHSH and CDR2 LQKENI. Trimming left V 2 bases short and J 1 base short, with 5 bases between. The CDR3 consists of 13 residues. For the CDR3, the DNA is TGTGCCAGCTCACCATCAGAGAACACTGAAGCTTTCTTT. Protein sequence: CASSPSENTEAFF.